This TCR beta chain was captured by sequencing in a study of cytomegalovirus exposure and HLA in healthy donors. Findings of the study overall: In a later analysis, across HLA loci, associated TCR counts were highest for DRB1, lowest for HLA-C. TCR beta sequences reportedly predicted most subjects' HLA-A and HLA-B alleles accurately. Earlier results showed most TCR beta V segments being productive about 87% or about 30% of the time.

V was clipped by 6 bases and J by 7 bases, with 19 bases between them. Germline CDR1 and CDR2: MDHEN and SYDVKM. The CDR3 has 14 residues. A multiplex PCR was run with 60 Vbeta primers and 13 Jbeta primers. Libraries were prepared by immunoSEQ multiplex PCR; TCRdb keeps only in-frame clonotypes and omits some of them. This sample's table reports roughly 110,000 clones. With regard to this clone: Antigen unknown.

Sequenced sample: PBMCs. This clonotype originated in a man aged 25 to 40 in good health and CMV-seronegative. The chain is built from TRBV28 and TRBJ2-7; tentative D call: TRBD1 (6 bases). In nucleotides, the CDR3 is TGTGCCAGCAGCTCTGACAGGAAGGTGGGGGAGCAGTACTTC. Translated, it gives CASSSDRKVGEQYF.